These T cell receptor beta chains were read from a single sample in a study of T cell responses to AZD1222 COVID-19 vaccine. Only in-frame clones appear in the TCRdb table, and some are missing; sequencing was by immunoSEQ multiplex PCR. The sample lists a few hundred thousand clones, just over 90% seen once, with around 0.57% in the top ten. The specimen comprised peripheral blood, sampled on day 0 of AZD1222 vaccination. The receptor source for this set is an adult in good health. CDR3s include the opening cysteine and the closing phenylalanine or tryptophan. Each record gives: J gene, V gene, CDR3 protein.

>TRBJ1-6|TRBV5-1
CASSVDGGTSPLHF
>TRBJ2-7|TRBV6-5
CASSIIGDEQYF
>TRBJ1-2|TRBV9
CASSVSHGTGHGYTF
>TRBJ2-1|TRBV9
CASSVATLAGSNEQFF
>TRBJ2-3|TRBV5-1
CASKGQGVVTDTQYF
>TRBJ2-2|TRBV3-1/TRBV3-2
CASSQDSSGRGELFF
>TRBJ2-7|TRBV28
CASSPPSSYEQYF
>TRBJ2-1|TRBV5-5
CASSLALSSYNEQFF
>TRBJ1-4|TRBV6-5
CASSSGQGGLGEKLFF
>TRBJ2-1|TRBV7-7
CASSADRVGEQFF
>TRBJ2-2|TRBV4-3
CASSQEGSDTGELFF
>TRBJ1-2|TRBV7-2
CASSSDGGSVYGYTF
>TRBJ1-2|TRBV9
CASGTGTAARLGYTF
>TRBJ1-3|TRBV27
CASSSSRGGGHTIYF
>TRBJ2-2|TRBV30
CAWSARRGTGELFF
>TRBJ2-7|TRBV7-2
CASSPRTSPEQYF
>TRBJ1-1|TRBV5-1
CASSLVGPLMNTEAFF
>TRBJ2-3|TRBV27
CASSLKPTQDTQYF
>TRBJ2-1|TRBV6-5
CASSYSSNSYNEQFF
>TRBJ2-2|TRBV4-2
CASSLRDSNTGELFF
>TRBJ2-5|TRBV6-6
CASSYDGIEETQYF
>TRBJ1-5|TRBV27
CASSLPGTGGNQPQHF
>TRBJ1-6|TRBV7-9
CATVQGNSPLHF
>TRBJ1-2|TRBV6-2/TRBV6-3
CASSPPWEGTYGYTF
>TRBJ1-1|TRBV28
CASSFQGRVSAAEAFF
>TRBJ2-4|TRBV19
CASSIDYRGNIQYF
>TRBJ1-1|TRBV30
CAWTRGGRTEAFF
>TRBJ1-2|TRBV5-4
CASSPPPGTEEGYTF
>TRBJ2-7|TRBV6-1
CASREGVSEQYF
>TRBJ2-5|TRBV29-1
CSVFPLGQQETQYF
>TRBJ2-1|TRBV2
CASTPGTGMNEQFF
>TRBJ2-7|TRBV28
CASSSAGLAPYEQYF
>TRBJ2-2|TRBV11-2
CASKSGGAAGELFF
>TRBJ2-3|TRBV28
CASSFPASTDTQYF
>TRBJ1-2|TRBV19
CASSIVGRFGFGYTF
>TRBJ1-4|TRBV2
CASSENSGSGVGEKLFF
>TRBJ1-2|TRBV7-2
CASSLERGPYGYTF
>TRBJ2-6|TRBV9
CASSVSGNVLTF
>TRBJ1-2|TRBV15
CATSRSGGKVYGYTF
>TRBJ2-3|TRBV29-1
CSETWDRVSTDTQYF
>TRBJ2-7|TRBV4-1
CASSQLRQGSYEQYF
>TRBJ2-5|TRBV19
CARTKGQGHQETQYF
>TRBJ1-2|TRBV7-8
CASSTQVGGYGYTF
>TRBJ2-7|TRBV19
CASSLGPFEQYF
>TRBJ1-1|TRBV3-1/TRBV3-2
CASSQIGVGRAFF
>TRBJ1-2|TRBV28
CASSRTGNYGYTF
>TRBJ2-7|TRBV6-5
CASTIGTETYEQYF
>TRBJ2-5|TRBV11-3
CASTGSGDQETQYF
>TRBJ1-1|TRBV5-4
CASSLVGQRNTEAFF
>TRBJ1-2|TRBV28
CAPNVCRDGVGYTF